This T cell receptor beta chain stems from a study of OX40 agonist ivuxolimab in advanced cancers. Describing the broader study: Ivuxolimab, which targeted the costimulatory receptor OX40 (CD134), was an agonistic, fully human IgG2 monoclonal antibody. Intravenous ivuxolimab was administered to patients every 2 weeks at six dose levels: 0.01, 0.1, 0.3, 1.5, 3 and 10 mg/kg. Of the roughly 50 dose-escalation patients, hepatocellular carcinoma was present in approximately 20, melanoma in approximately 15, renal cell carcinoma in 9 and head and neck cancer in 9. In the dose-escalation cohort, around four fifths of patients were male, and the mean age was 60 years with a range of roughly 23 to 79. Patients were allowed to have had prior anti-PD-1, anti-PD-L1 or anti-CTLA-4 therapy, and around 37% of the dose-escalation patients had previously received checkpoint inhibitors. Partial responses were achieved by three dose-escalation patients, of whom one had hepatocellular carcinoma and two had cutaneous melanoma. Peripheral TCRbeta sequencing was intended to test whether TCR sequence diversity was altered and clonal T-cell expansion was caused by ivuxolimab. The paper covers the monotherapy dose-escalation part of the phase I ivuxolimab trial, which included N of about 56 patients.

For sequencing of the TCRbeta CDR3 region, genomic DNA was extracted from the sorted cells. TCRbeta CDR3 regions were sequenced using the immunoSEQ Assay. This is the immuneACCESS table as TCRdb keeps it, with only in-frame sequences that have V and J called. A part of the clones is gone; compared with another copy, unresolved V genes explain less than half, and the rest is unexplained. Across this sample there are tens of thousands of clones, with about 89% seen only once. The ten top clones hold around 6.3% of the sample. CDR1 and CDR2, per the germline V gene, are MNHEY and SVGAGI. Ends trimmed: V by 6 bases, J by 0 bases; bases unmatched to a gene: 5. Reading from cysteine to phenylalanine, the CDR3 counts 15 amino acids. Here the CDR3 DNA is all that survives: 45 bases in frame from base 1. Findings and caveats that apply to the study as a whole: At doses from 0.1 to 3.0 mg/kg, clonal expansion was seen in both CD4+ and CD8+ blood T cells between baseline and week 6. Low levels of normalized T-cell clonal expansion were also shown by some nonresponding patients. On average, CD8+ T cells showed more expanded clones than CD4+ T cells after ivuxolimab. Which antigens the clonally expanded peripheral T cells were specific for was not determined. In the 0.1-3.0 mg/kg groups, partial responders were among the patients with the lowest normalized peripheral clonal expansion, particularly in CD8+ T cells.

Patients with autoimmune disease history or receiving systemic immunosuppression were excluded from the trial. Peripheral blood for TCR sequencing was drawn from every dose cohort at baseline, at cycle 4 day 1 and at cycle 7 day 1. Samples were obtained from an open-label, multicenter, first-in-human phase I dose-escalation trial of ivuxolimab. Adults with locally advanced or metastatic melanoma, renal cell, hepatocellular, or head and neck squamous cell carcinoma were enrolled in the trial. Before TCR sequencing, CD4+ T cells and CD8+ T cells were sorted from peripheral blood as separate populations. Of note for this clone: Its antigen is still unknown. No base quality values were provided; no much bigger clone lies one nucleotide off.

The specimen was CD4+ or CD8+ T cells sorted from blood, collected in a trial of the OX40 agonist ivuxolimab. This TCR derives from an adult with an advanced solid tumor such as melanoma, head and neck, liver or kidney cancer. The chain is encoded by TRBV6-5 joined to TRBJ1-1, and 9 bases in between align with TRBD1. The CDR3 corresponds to CASRVRTGVNTEAFF. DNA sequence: TGTGCCAGCAGGGTCCGGACAGGGGTGAACACTGAAGCTTTCTTT.